This TCR beta chain was documented in a study of T cell changes during pregnancy in multiple sclerosis. This CDR3 contains 15 residues. Looked up from germline, CDR1 is MNHNS and CDR2 is SASEGT. The V gene lost 2 bases and the J gene lost 4 bases, with 14 bases spanning the gap. The table came from immunoSEQ multiplex PCR; TCRdb's copy has only in-frame clones and leaves some out. Of about 32,000 clones listed, 89% were seen once; the top ten hold roughly 10%. The genes are TRBV6-1 and TRBJ1-2; D call uncertain. This sample comprised CD8+ T cells from peripheral blood mononuclear cells, obtained in the third trimester of pregnancy. This receptor was identified in a female donor with multiple sclerosis, enrolled in a pregnancy study. The CDR3 here is CASSETKTVFYGYTF. CDR3 sequence (DNA): TGTGCCAGCAGTGAAACCAAAACTGTTTTCTATGGCTACACCTTC.